The entry below describes one T cell receptor (beta chain). Its specific antigen is unknown. Per-base quality was not reported, and no clone a single base away is much larger than it. This sample is part of a study of control samples from healthy donors and cancer patients (dated by TCRdb to the early 2020s). From the cysteine through the phenylalanine, the CDR3 covers 15 amino acids. Kept here is only the CDR3 DNA, which spans 45 bases and is read in frame from base 1. Trimming costs V 10 bases and J 5 bases, and their ends lie 18 bases apart. The germline V gene encodes CDR1 MNHEY and CDR2 SVGAGI. Receptor amplification or capture employed the immunoSEQ multiplex PCR assay. TCRdb holds this immuneACCESS table with in-frame rearrangements only. Some clones are missing; in checked studies, unresolved V genes explain under half, and the rest has no known cause. This sample has 50,000 to 55,000 clones in its table, and 85% to 95% of those were observed once. The top ten clonotypes cover about 2.4% of the sample.

This chain joins TRBV6-5 to TRBJ1-6; too little of a D gene remains to name it. The sequenced sample was blood. This TCR came from a man aged 25 to 40 in good health. CDR3 reads: CATRPPLRDNSPLHF. The DNA sequence follows: TGTGCCACCCGACCCCCACTAAGAGATAATTCACCCCTCCACTTT.